This T cell receptor (beta chain) was sequenced for a study of low-dose radiotherapy and immunotherapy resistance in tumors. CDR1 is SNHLY and CDR2 is FYNNEI in the germline V gene. The CDR3 extends over 13 amino acids. V was cut by 6 bases and J by 2 bases, with 8 bases left in between. Covering alpha and beta chains, TRAV- and TRBV-specific primers were used for the first-strand cDNA. For amplifying TCRs, the PCR ran for 20 to 25 cycles with Phusion, which was used together with a constant-region primer and the adapter on the V primers. Via MiXCR, TCRdb re-called the reads, giving one row per CDR3 protein. The table records under 11,000 distinct CDR3 sequences, approximately 55% of them present only once.

The chain uses TRBV2 and TRBJ2-4; D uncertain. The receptor comes from a human donor with advanced metastatic prostate, ovarian, gallbladder or colorectal cancer (not recorded which). This table probably holds off-target reads from a library built for another chain. CDR3 residues: CASRDGTKNIQYF. The CDR3 nucleotides read TGTGCCAGCAGGGATGGGACCAAAAACATTCAGTACTTC.